Presented here are 30 T cell receptor beta chains from one specimen sequenced in a study of shared clonotypes between healthy human individuals. Profiled with immunoSEQ multiplex PCR; TCRdb holds only in-frame clones, not every one. The sample contains hundreds of thousands of clones, around 74% of which appear only once. The sequenced material came from memory CD4+ T cells sorted from blood. Subset specified: CD45RA-negative fraction. These receptors all stem from a woman in her 30s in good health.

The rearrangement uses TRBV7-9 and TRBJ1-3; D uncertain. V was trimmed by 3 bases and J by 8 bases, leaving 11 bases between them. Per the germline V gene, CDR1 is SEHNR and CDR2 is FQNEAQ (reference sequence). The CDR3 consists of 13 residues. CDR3 in DNA: TGTGCCAGCAGCTTCGATGGGTCGTACACCATATATTTT. Protein sequence: CASSFDGSYTIYF.

This clone came up a few times. The chain recombines TRBV6-1 with TRBJ2-3; D gene unclear. The length of the CDR3 is 16 residues. Germline V lookup: CDR1 MNHNS, CDR2 SASEGT. Trimming shortened V by 3 bases and J by 6 bases, and 19 bases separated the two germline ends. The CDR3 here is CASSEQGPGPRDTQYF. CDR3 sequence (DNA): TGTGCCAGCAGTGAGCAAGGGCCAGGCCCACGGGATACGCAGTATTTT.

The chain recombines TRBV19 with TRBJ2-5; D is ambiguous. Germline V CDR1 and CDR2: LNHDA, SQIVND (reference sequence). There are 14 residues in the CDR3. V lost 2 bases to trimming and J lost 1 base, with 8 bases between them. The CDR3 here is CASSIRAGQETQYF. In DNA form, the CDR3 reads TGTGCCAGTAGTATACGGGCAGGCCAAGAGACCCAGTACTTC.

This clone appeared a few times. This chain links TRBV10-1 with TRBJ2-7; D might be TRBD2 (6 bases). Germline CDR1 and CDR2: WNHNN and SYGVQD (reference sequence). This CDR3 has 13 residues. Trimming left V 4 bases short and J 6 bases short, with 13 bases between. The DNA of the CDR3 is TGCGCCAGCAGTGGTAGCGGAGTCGGCGAGCAGTACTTC. This gives the protein CASSGSGVGEQYF.

This clone has more than one count but fewer than ten. The V gene is TRBV7-9, the J gene TRBJ1-4; D remains ambiguous. The CDR3 totals 15 residues. Germline CDR1 and CDR2: SEHNR and FQNEAQ (reference sequence). V lost 1 base and J lost 1, with 7 bases in between. CDR3 residues: CASSLVRLTNEKLFF. For the CDR3, the DNA is TGTGCCAGCAGCTTAGTTCGGCTAACTAATGAAAAACTGTTTTTT.

The chain has TRBV5-4 and TRBJ1-1, with 7 bases lining up with TRBD1. J lost 1 base, V lost 1 base, and 1 base had no gene match. Germline values: CDR1 SGHNT, CDR2 YYREEE (reference sequence). This CDR3 comprises 14 residues. The CDR3: CASSLNRGNTEAFF. As DNA, the CDR3 is TGTGCCAGCAGCTTGAACAGGGGGAACACTGAAGCTTTCTTT.

This rearrangement joins TRBV19 to TRBJ2-3; D gene ambiguous. The CDR3 has 14 residues. Germline values: CDR1 LNHDA, CDR2 SQIVND (reference sequence). Trimming took 1 base from V and 7 from J, leaving 12 bases between them. The CDR3 DNA sequence: TGTGCCAGTAGTATAGGGCTGGGGTCCTATACGCAGTATTTT. It is translated as CASSIGLGSYTQYF.

The genes are TRBV4-1 and TRBJ1-2, with TRBD1 matching 7 bases. The length of the CDR3 is 14 residues. V lost 1 base to trimming and J lost 8 bases; unmatched junction nucleotides: 7. From germline, CDR1 is MGHRA and CDR2 YSYEKL. CDR3 bases: TGCGCCAGCAGCCAAGTTCTTGCAGGGGGGGGCTACACCTTC. Translation: CASSQVLAGGGYTF.

The chain has TRBV28 and TRBJ2-2; D gene unclear. Trimming removed 2 bases at V and 6 bases at J, with 7 bases between. The V gene's germline CDR1 is MDHEN and CDR2 SYDVKM. This CDR3 spans 13 amino acids. The CDR3 reads CASSLERAGELFF. The CDR3 coding sequence is TGTGCCAGCAGTTTAGAACGGGCCGGGGAGCTGTTTTTT.

About this clone: Other DNA sequences in the sample encode the same CDR3. V gene TRBV5-1 combines with J gene TRBJ2-1, with 7 bases identical to TRBD2. This CDR3 spans 15 amino acids. Germline CDR1 is SGHRS and CDR2 is YFSETQ. Trimming took 4 bases from V and 4 from J; bases not matched to a gene: 8. This chain's CDR3 is CASSPEGGTYNEQFF. The DNA of the CDR3 is TGCGCCAGCAGCCCGGAGGGAGGGACTTACAATGAGCAGTTCTTC.

This clone was counted a single time. The J gene is TRBJ1-1, the V gene TRBV5-6, with D maybe TRBD1 (5 bases). V was clipped by 0 bases and J by 1 base, with 7 bases between them. In germline, CDR1 is SGHDT, CDR2 YYEEEE. CDR3 length: 14 residues. As DNA, the CDR3 is TGTGCCAGCAGCTTGGAAGGGGAGAACACTGAAGCTTTCTTT. This sequence encodes CASSLEGENTEAFF.

The rearrangement uses TRBV28 and TRBJ1-2, with D possibly TRBD1 on 6 matching bases. Germline V CDR1 and CDR2: MDHEN, SYDVKM. V shed 8 bases and J shed 4 bases, with 17 bases lying between them. The CDR3 runs 14 residues. The CDR3 reads CASVMSDRPYGYTF. The CDR3 bases are TGTGCCAGCGTAATGTCGGACAGACCCTATGGCTACACCTTC.

The CDR3 DNA reads TGCGCCAGCAGCCAAGTTCATTCGACAGCCACAGATACGCAGTATTTT. Amino acid sequence: CASSQVHSTATDTQYF. The chain carries TRBV4-1 and TRBJ2-3, with D possibly being TRBD1 (5 bases). The CDR3 spans 16 residues. Trimming took 1 base from V and 2 from J, leaving 13 bases between them. CDR1 is MGHRA and CDR2 is YSYEKL in the germline V gene.

This clone was recorded once. The chain recombines TRBV6-5 with TRBJ2-2, with 8 nucleotides matching TRBD1. The CDR3 has 14 amino acids. Per germline, CDR1 MNHEY and CDR2 SVGAGI. V was clipped by 6 bases and J by 7 bases; unmatched bases: 7. CDR3 region: CASRGQVVNGELFF. DNA for the CDR3: TGTGCCAGCAGGGGACAGGTGGTGAACGGGGAGCTGTTTTTT.

The V call is TRBV9, the J call TRBJ2-5; TRBD1 agrees at 7 bases. Germline V lookup: CDR1 SGDLS, CDR2 YYNGEE. This CDR3 has 14 residues. J lost 2 bases, V lost 5 bases, and 6 bases had no gene match. The CDR3 reads CASSKQGNQETQYF. The CDR3 nucleotides read TGTGCCAGCAGTAAACAGGGGAATCAAGAGACCCAGTACTTC.

The chain links TRBV7-8 to TRBJ1-2, with D maybe TRBD1 (5 bases). The CDR3 has 13 amino acids. Trimming left V 1 base short and J 2 bases short, with 5 bases between. Germline CDR1 SGHVS, CDR2 FQNEAQ. The CDR3 spells CASSLEGNYGYTF. The CDR3 nucleotides read TGTGCCAGCAGCTTAGAGGGGAACTATGGCTACACCTTC.

CDR3 protein: CASSLVGPGAEAFF. CDR3 nucleotides: TGTGCCAGCAGCTTAGTAGGGCCTGGGGCTGAAGCTTTCTTT. The chain recombines TRBV7-2 with TRBJ1-1, with D unclear. Germline V gene lookup returns CDR1 SGHTA and CDR2 FQGNSA. The CDR3 runs 14 residues. The V end lost 1 base, the J end lost 6 bases, and 12 bases lay between the germline ends.

Concerning this clone: The same CDR3 arises from other DNA sequences in this sample as well. This sequence joins TRBV5-4 and TRBJ2-5, with 10 bases that match TRBD2. The V gene end was trimmed by 3 bases and the J gene end by 5 bases; junction bases not matched to a gene: 7. The CDR3 sequence is 15 residues long. Germline CDR1 SGHNT, CDR2 YYREEE (reference sequence). The CDR3 DNA follows: TGTGCCAGCAGCTCAGCGGGAGGGCCCGGGGAGACCCAGTACTTC. Translation gives CASSSAGGPGETQYF.

J is TRBJ2-7 and V is TRBV19; D is perhaps TRBD1 (7 bases). The CDR3 has 16 residues. The germline gives CDR1 LNHDA, CDR2 SQIVND (reference sequence). Between the trimmed V and J ends, which lost 7 bases and 9 bases, there was a span of 28 bases. The CDR3, as DNA: TGTGCCAGTAAATCGGAGGGGGACAGCGTTGGGACTGGGCAGTACTTC. Translated, it gives CASKSEGDSVGTGQYF.

This clone was picked up a small number of times. Here the CDR3 reads CAISELSVGYNEQFF. In DNA form, the CDR3 reads TGTGCCATCAGTGAGTTATCAGTTGGGTACAATGAGCAGTTCTTC. This chain connects TRBV10-3 to TRBJ2-1, with D unclear. CDR3 length: 15 amino acids. Germline-derived CDR1 and CDR2 are ENHRY and SYGVKD. V lost 1 base and J 4 bases, leaving 11 bases between the germline ends.

This clone was seen a few times. The identical CDR3 is also encoded by other nucleotide sequences in the sample. The rearrangement uses TRBV18 and TRBJ1-2, with D unresolved. This CDR3 contains 12 residues. Trimming removed 2 bases from V and 6 bases from J, with 7 bases in between. The germline V gene encodes CDR1 KGHSH and CDR2 LQKENI. The CDR3 DNA is TGTGCCAGCTCACCAAGCGGGGATGGCTACACCTTC. Translating it yields CASSPSGDGYTF.

The chain couples TRBV18 to TRBJ1-5; no reliable D call. V lost 4 bases, J lost 9 bases, and 4 bases lay in between. The germline V gene encodes CDR1 KGHSH and CDR2 LQKENI. CDR3 length: 10 residues. In nucleotides, the CDR3 is TGTGCCAGCTCACGTTTGCCCCAGCATTTT. This sequence encodes CASSRLPQHF.

The rearrangement links TRBV2 to TRBJ2-4; 8 nucleotides align to TRBD2. J gave up 9 bases and V 6 bases, and 4 bases lay outside the gene matches. Germline V gene data show CDR1 as SNHLY and CDR2 as FYNNEI. The CDR3 loop spans 12 amino acids. CDR3 DNA sequence: TGTGCCAGCAGCGCAACTAGCGGCATTCAGTACTTC. It is translated as CASSATSGIQYF.

V usage is TRBV30 and J usage is TRBJ1-5; D not certain. The germline V gene encodes CDR1 GTSNPN and CDR2 SVGIG (reference sequence). The CDR3 is 12 amino acids. The ends were cut back, 3 bases at V and 2 bases at J, with 5 bases in the middle. The CDR3: CAWSDGNQPQHF. CDR3 nucleotides: TGTGCCTGGAGCGACGGCAATCAGCCCCAGCATTTT.

The rearrangement links TRBV11-2 to TRBJ2-7; possibly TRBD1 or TRBD2 for D (5 bases each). The V and J ends lost 0 bases and 7 bases respectively, with 13 bases between them. Germline CDR1 SGHAT, CDR2 FQNNGV. There are 14 residues in the CDR3. The CDR3 bases are TGTGCCAGCAGCTTAGATCAGGGAGCGAGGGAGCAGTACTTC. This gives the protein CASSLDQGAREQYF. The variable domain in full, completed from reference TRBV11-2 and TRBJ2-7, reads EAGVAQSPRYKIIEKRQSVAFWCNPISGHATLYWYQQILGQGPKLLIQFQNNGVVDDSQLPKDRFSAERLKGVDSTLKIQPAKLEDSAVYLCASSLDQGAREQYFGPGTRLTVT.

The gene calls are TRBV2 and TRBJ2-2; no clear D gene. Germline lookup yields CDR1 SNHLY and CDR2 FYNNEI. This CDR3 is 15 amino acids long. Trimming took 5 bases from V and 4 from J, leaving 14 bases between them. The CDR3: CASSFWPASTGELFF. The CDR3 DNA is TGTGCCAGCAGTTTTTGGCCAGCCTCCACCGGGGAGCTGTTTTTT. The whole variable domain, filled in from reference TRBV2 and TRBJ2-2, reads EPEVTQTPSHQVTQMGQEVILRCVPISNHLYFYWYRQILGQKVEFLVSFYNNEISEKSEIFDDQFSVERPDGSNFTLKIRSTKLEDSAMYFCASSFWPASTGELFFGEGSRLTVL.

The gene calls are TRBV28 and TRBJ1-2; 9 bases line up with TRBD1. V gave up 1 base and J gave up 8 bases; unmatched junction bases: 11. The length of the CDR3 is 16 residues. Germline assignment: CDR1 MDHEN and CDR2 SYDVKM. DNA of the CDR3: TGTGCCAGCAGTTTATACGGTCCCACAGGGGGCCGGGGCTACACCTTC. Residues: CASSLYGPTGGRGYTF.

The CDR3 DNA follows: TGTGCCAGCAGCTTACTATGGGACAGAGCCTACGAGCAGTACTTC. Translation gives CASSLLWDRAYEQYF. V and J are TRBV7-2 and TRBJ2-7; 7 bases align to TRBD1. The junction had 6 bases not matched to a gene; V was cut back by 2 bases and J by 2 bases. Germline V gene data show CDR1 as SGHTA and CDR2 as FQGNSA. The CDR3 is 15 residues long.

Only one count was recorded for this clone. V is TRBV5-1 and J is TRBJ1-1; 7 bases align to TRBD1. This CDR3 has 14 amino acids. Germline values: CDR1 SGHRS, CDR2 YFSETQ. The J segment lost 1 base and the V segment lost 4 bases, leaving 4 bases of the junction unmatched. CDR3 protein: CASSGGQPNTEAFF. CDR3 nucleotide sequence: TGCGCCAGCAGCGGGGGACAGCCGAACACTGAAGCTTTCTTT.

CDR3 sequence: CASSQEAGGELFF. CDR3 coding DNA: TGTGCCAGCAGCCAAGAGGCTGGGGGGGAGCTGTTTTTT. J is TRBJ2-2 and V is TRBV5-4; D not resolved. V lost 4 bases, J lost 8 bases, and 12 bases lay in between. The CDR3 covers 13 residues. CDR1 is SGHNT and CDR2 is YYREEE in the germline V gene (reference sequence).